The rows below give T cell receptor beta chains drawn from one sample of a study of T cells in localized non-small cell lung cancer. Here immunoSEQ multiplex PCR was the method, and the copy in TCRdb shows in-frame clones only, minus some. This table holds 20,000 to 30,000 clones, approximately 86% found once. The sequenced sample was peripheral blood, obtained before any cancer treatment. The receptors originated from a female donor older than 55 with stage I lung adenocarcinoma. Both conserved end residues are trimmed from each CDR3. The D gene is left open where the match is weak.

D	V	J	CDR3
TRBD1	TRBV2	TRBJ2-6	ASRADRGGGANVLT
NA	TRBV5-1	TRBJ2-5	ASSLAPRLWETQY
TRBD1	TRBV29-1	TRBJ1-2	SVSKQGTNYGYT
NA	TRBV19	TRBJ1-3	ASSIFGSGNTIY
NA	TRBV5-1	TRBJ2-2	ASSLDNTGELF
NA	TRBV14	TRBJ2-7	ASSHTPSGYRYEQY
NA	TRBV10-3	TRBJ1-4	AIRRDATNEKLF
NA	TRBV28	TRBJ2-7	ASSLAGVEQY
NA	TRBV18	TRBJ2-1	ASSPLGGYNEQF
NA	TRBV21-1	TRBJ1-5	ASSKDSRNQPQH
TRBD2	TRBV2	TRBJ2-3	ASSEGSGGGTDTQY
NA	TRBV2	TRBJ1-1	ASSEVLETEAF
NA	TRBV9	TRBJ1-5	ASSREFNQPQH
NA	TRBV7-9	TRBJ1-2	ASSFSLADYGYT
TRBD1	TRBV12-5	TRBJ2-1	ASGFPQGDREQF
NA	TRBV7-5	TRBJ1-2	ASSFSGGDGYT
NA	TRBV5-8	TRBJ1-1	AARGLDTEAF